The 21 T cell receptor beta chains below all came from one sample that was sequenced in a study of CD8+CD57+ T cells in acquired aplastic anemia. Genomic DNA served as template for TCR beta VDJ and CDR3 profiling. In TCRdb, the reads were re-called with MiXCR into one record per CDR3 protein. The sample shows about 42,000 distinct CDR3 sequences, 65% to 70% of them seen only once. The sequenced sample consisted of sorted CD4+, CD8+, or CD8+CD57+ T cells (not recorded which) from PBMCs. These receptor sequences come from a human donor in good health, serving as a control.

This clonotype was counted ten times or more. The chain employs TRBV5-5 and TRBJ1-6, with no clear D. The CDR3 totals 19 residues. Trimming removed 4 bases at V and 2 bases at J, with 22 bases between. From germline, CDR1 is SGHKS and CDR2 YYEKEE (reference sequence). CDR3 sequence reads: CASSVEPGLDGAYNSPLHF. The CDR3 DNA reads TGTGCCAGCAGCGTCGAGCCAGGATTGGACGGGGCCTATAATTCACCCCTCCACTTT.

This clonotype was observed a few times. The chain has TRBV6-2 or TRBV6-3 and TRBJ2-3; 7 nucleotides align to TRBD1. CDR3 length equals 14 residues. Trimming removed 5 bases from V and 4 bases from J; junction bases left unmatched: 6. Germline V gene lookup returns CDR1 MNHEY and CDR2 SVGEGT. The CDR3 coding sequence is TGTGCCAGCAGTCAGCGACAGGGTCCAGATACGCAGTATTTT. Encoded protein: CASSQRQGPDTQYF.

This clonotype was seen many times. This chain links TRBV7-8 with TRBJ2-7; 7 bases fit TRBD1. With V trimmed by 4 bases and J by 5 bases, 8 bases remained unmatched. The CDR3 covers 14 residues. Germline V gene lookup returns CDR1 SGHVS and CDR2 FQNEAQ. The CDR3 nucleotides read TGTGCCAGCAGCTCCCCGGGACAGTTCGACGAGCAGTACTTC. This gives the protein CASSSPGQFDEQYF. Using reference TRBV7-8 and TRBJ2-7 for the parts outside the CDR3, the full variable domain is GAGVSQSPRYKVAKRGQDVALRCDPISGHVSLFWYQQALGQGPEFLTYFQNEAQLDKSGLPSDRFFAERPEGSVSTLKIQRTQQEDSAVYLCASSSPGQFDEQYFGPGTRLTVT.

V is TRBV29-1 and J is TRBJ1-2, with D possibly matching TRBD1 (6 bases). Germline V gene sequence: CDR1 SQVTM, CDR2 ANQGSEA. The CDR3 is made up of 15 amino acids. V lost 0 bases to trimming and J lost 3 bases, with 14 bases between them. The CDR3 coding sequence is TGCAGCGTTGAAGATCTAACAGGGAGGTACTATGGCTACACCTTC. This sequence encodes CSVEDLTGRYYGYTF.

The V call is TRBV20-1, the J call TRBJ2-7; the match to TRBD1 covers 9 bases. CDR1 is DFQATT, CDR2 SNEGSKA, per germline (reference sequence). Trimming removed 1 base from V and 5 bases from J; junction bases left unmatched: 3. The CDR3 length is 13 residues. DNA for the CDR3: TGCAGTGCTAGAGGGACAGGGGAAGACGAGCAGTACTTC. Amino acids: CSARGTGEDEQYF.

V and J are TRBV11-1 and TRBJ2-3, with 11 bases identical to TRBD2. Germline V lookup: CDR1 SGHAT, CDR2 FQDESV (reference sequence). V trimming: 6 bases; J trimming: 2 bases; junction bases outside the gene matches: 4. This CDR3 region has 15 residues. The CDR3 here is CASSPSGGNTDTQYF. The CDR3 DNA reads TGTGCCAGCAGTCCTAGCGGGGGGAACACAGATACGCAGTATTTT.

The chain joins TRBV25-1 to TRBJ2-2, with 9 bases aligning to TRBD1. CDR1 is MGHDK and CDR2 is SYGVNS in the germline V gene. CDR3 length: 16 amino acids. With 3 bases clipped from V and 5 bases from J, the junction kept 7 bases outside the gene matches. The CDR3 DNA reads TGTGCCAGCAGTGACGCGGGACAGGGCCTTACCGGGGAGCTGTTTTTT. It codes for CASSDAGQGLTGELFF.

The CDR3 loop reads CASSQGGASYEQYF. The CDR3 DNA reads TGTGCCAGCAGTCAAGGGGGCGCCTCCTACGAGCAGTACTTC. The J gene is TRBJ2-7, the V gene TRBV7-2; 7 bases line up with TRBD1. The trim removed 6 bases at V and 0 bases at J, leaving 5 bases unmatched. The CDR3 has 14 amino acids. The germline gives CDR1 SGHTA, CDR2 FQGNSA.

This clonotype appeared a few times. This chain uses TRBV6-1 with TRBJ2-7; TRBD2 matches at 11 bases. Unmatched junction bases numbered 10, after V lost 6 bases and J lost 0 bases. CDR3 size: 17 residues. Germline assignment: CDR1 MNHNS and CDR2 SASEGT. CDR3 nucleotide sequence: TGTGCCAGCAGCCCGGGACTAGCGGCCGTCAACTCCTACGAGCAGTACTTC. It specifies CASSPGLAAVNSYEQYF.

This clonotype was counted only a few times. This chain connects TRBV25-1 to TRBJ1-6; TRBD1 agrees at 9 bases. CDR1 and CDR2 from the germline V gene are MGHDK and SYGVNS. V shed 4 bases and J 7 bases; nucleotides not matched to a gene: 5. This CDR3 is built from 15 residues. CDR3 loop: CASSGRTGVNSPLHF. In DNA form, the CDR3 reads TGTGCCAGCAGTGGACGGACAGGGGTAAATTCACCCCTCCACTTT.

V and J are TRBV15 and TRBJ2-3, with 7 nucleotides matching TRBD2. Germline assignment: CDR1 LNHNV and CDR2 YYDKDF (reference sequence). V dropped 6 bases and J dropped 6; count of bases not matched to a gene: 9. There are 14 residues in the CDR3. In DNA, the CDR3 is TGTGCCACCAGTCCCTGGGGGGGTTCGGATACGCAGTATTTT. Translating it yields CATSPWGGSDTQYF.

The V call is TRBV15, the J call TRBJ1-3; TRBD1 matches at 7 bases. In germline, CDR1 is LNHNV, CDR2 YYDKDF (reference sequence). The CDR3 extends over 14 amino acids. J was trimmed by 8 bases and V by 3 bases; bases with no gene match: 7. The DNA for the CDR3 is TGTGCCACCAGCAGCGTGACAGGGTTGGACACCATATATTTT. It translates to CATSSVTGLDTIYF.

This clonotype showed up just a few times. This rearrangement joins TRBV15 to TRBJ2-5; D tentatively reads TRBD1 or TRBD2 (5 bases each). The V end was cut by 8 bases, the J end by 2 bases, with 15 bases between. The CDR3 runs to 14 residues. Germline-derived CDR1 and CDR2 are LNHNV and YYDKDF (reference sequence). This chain's CDR3 is CATCEGWGQETQYF. The CDR3 DNA reads as TGTGCCACCTGCGAGGGGTGGGGACAAGAGACCCAGTACTTC.

V and J are TRBV15 and TRBJ1-5, with D tentatively TRBD1 (5 bases). This CDR3 comprises 15 residues. V lost 3 bases and J lost 0, with 9 bases in between. Germline V gives CDR1 LNHNV, CDR2 YYDKDF (reference sequence). CDR3 amino acids: CATSRGGISNQPQHF. The CDR3, as DNA: TGTGCCACCAGCAGGGGGGGGATTAGCAATCAGCCCCAGCATTTT.

This clonotype was picked up one time. The chain joins TRBV12-3 or TRBV12-4 to TRBJ1-2; the D gene is possibly TRBD1 (5 bases). This CDR3 spans 15 amino acids. Between the trimmed V and J ends, which lost 3 bases and 3 bases, there was a span of 14 bases. The CDR3: CASSLSGVLDYGYTF. The CDR3 bases are TGTGCCAGCAGTTTGTCGGGGGTATTAGACTATGGCTACACCTTC.

The chain couples TRBV15 to TRBJ1-2, with D maybe TRBD1 (5 bases). Germline V lookup: CDR1 LNHNV, CDR2 YYDKDF (reference sequence). The V end lost 3 bases, the J end lost 6 bases, and 14 bases lay between the germline ends. This CDR3 has 14 residues. The DNA of the CDR3 is TGTGCCACCAGCAGCCCCTGGGGGGGAAATGGCTACACCTTC. The encoded protein is CATSSPWGGNGYTF.

The V gene is TRBV19, the J gene TRBJ1-6; D ambiguous. Germline CDR1 LNHDA, CDR2 SQIVND (reference sequence). The ends were cut back, 1 base at V and 2 bases at J, with 9 bases in the middle. The CDR3 sequence is 16 residues long. In DNA, the CDR3 is TGTGCCAGTAGTATAGTATACGGCCCCTATAATTCACCCCTCCACTTT. Translating it yields CASSIVYGPYNSPLHF. Drawing the rest from reference TRBV19 and TRBJ1-6, the complete variable domain is DGGITQSPKYLFRKEGQNVTLSCEQNLNHDAMYWYRQDPGQGLRLIYYSQIVNDFQKGDIAEGYSVSREKKESFPLTVTSAQKNPTAFYLCASSIVYGPYNSPLHFGNGTRLTVT.

The chain recombines TRBV15 with TRBJ2-1; weak D call: TRBD1 (5 bases). The CDR3 covers 13 residues. V was shortened by 9 bases and J by 1 base, with 10 bases between the two germline ends. Germline V gene sequence: CDR1 LNHNV, CDR2 YYDKDF (reference sequence). CDR3 sequence reads: CATGVESYNEQFF. CDR3 nucleotide sequence: TGTGCCACAGGGGTAGAGTCCTACAATGAGCAGTTCTTC.

The V and J genes are TRBV7-8 and TRBJ2-5; the D is unclear. This CDR3 region has 14 residues. Deletions cut 1 base from V and 3 bases from J, with 9 bases between. Germline lookup yields CDR1 SGHVS and CDR2 FQNEAQ. The CDR3 region is CASSLGPWEETQYF. CDR3 coding DNA: TGTGCCAGCAGCTTAGGCCCGTGGGAAGAGACCCAGTACTTC.

This chain links TRBV20-1 with TRBJ2-1; D remains unclear. CDR3 length: 16 amino acids. V was trimmed by 0 bases and J by 0 bases, leaving 12 bases between them. CDR1 DFQATT and CDR2 SNEGSKA come from the germline V gene (reference sequence). This CDR3 reads CSARDQRSGSYNEQFF. The CDR3 DNA reads TGCAGTGCTAGAGATCAACGATCGGGCTCCTACAATGAGCAGTTCTTC.

V usage is TRBV10-3 and J usage is TRBJ2-7; unclear D gene. This CDR3 has 13 amino acids. V lost 4 bases and J lost 3, with 10 bases in between. Germline lookup yields CDR1 ENHRY and CDR2 SYGVKD. CDR3 sequence reads: CAISVSRFYEQYF. The CDR3 DNA is TGTGCCATCAGTGTATCCAGGTTCTACGAGCAGTACTTC.